This T cell receptor (beta chain) came from a study of CD8 T cells in ankylosing spondylitis. The CDR3 runs to 14 residues. Trimming pared 4 bases from V and 6 bases from J, leaving 12 bases between. Germline loops: CDR1 KGHDR, CDR2 SFDVKD. Points on this clonotype: The antigen remains unidentified.

Molecular-barcoded quantitative 5'-RACE produced these TCR beta libraries. MiXCR was run by TCRdb on the 5' RACE reads, yielding one entry per CDR3 protein. The sample consists of hundreds of thousands of distinct CDR3 sequences, roughly 25% of them appearing once. The study, taken as a whole, reports: Ankylosing spondylitis blood appeared to be characterized by a TCR beta motif of 8 or 9 highly homologous variants.

Sequenced sample: blood, either unsorted or a sorted T cell fraction (not recorded which). This rearrangement joins TRBV24-1 to TRBJ2-1, with D tentatively TRBD2 (6 bases). This TCR derives from a male donor with ankylosing spondylitis. The CDR3 loop reads CATSETRISNEQFF. The CDR3, as DNA: TGTGCCACCAGTGAGACTAGGATTAGCAATGAGCAGTTCTTC.